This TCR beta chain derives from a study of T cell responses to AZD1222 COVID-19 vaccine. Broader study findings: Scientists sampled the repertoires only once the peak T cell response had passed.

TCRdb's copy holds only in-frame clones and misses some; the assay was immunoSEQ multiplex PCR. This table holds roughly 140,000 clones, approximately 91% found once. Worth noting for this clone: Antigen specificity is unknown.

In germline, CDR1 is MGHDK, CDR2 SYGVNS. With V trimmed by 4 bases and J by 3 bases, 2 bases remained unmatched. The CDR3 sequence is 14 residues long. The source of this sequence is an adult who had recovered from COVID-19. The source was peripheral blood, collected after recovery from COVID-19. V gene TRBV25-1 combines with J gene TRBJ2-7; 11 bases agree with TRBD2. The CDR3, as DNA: TGTGCCAGCAGTGCCCTAGCGGGGGGCTACGAGCAGTACTTC. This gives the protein CASSALAGGYEQYF.